One sample yielded the 18 T cell receptor beta chains listed below, sequenced in a study of shared clonotypes between healthy human individuals. Only in-frame clones appear in the TCRdb table, and some are missing; sequencing was by immunoSEQ multiplex PCR. The sample consists of over a million clones, 78% of them appearing once. What was sequenced was memory CD4+ T cells from PBMCs. The subset denotes: CD45RA-negative fraction. The origin of the receptors is a man aged 18 to 30 in good health. Some clones in this sample may be carry-over from other donors' samples.

The rearrangement joins TRBV14 to TRBJ1-4, with no clear D. V was pared by 0 bases and J by 8 bases, with 13 bases between. The CDR3 spans 15 residues. CDR1 is SGHDN and CDR2 is FVKESK in the germline V gene. The CDR3 spells CASSQDWTTGEKLFF. As DNA, the CDR3 is TGTGCCAGCAGCCAAGACTGGACCACTGGGGAAAAACTGTTTTTT.

Notes on this clone: The sample holds other DNA sequences that translate to the same CDR3. This chain links TRBV28 with TRBJ2-7; D remains ambiguous. The CDR3 is 11 residues long. The V and J ends lost 8 bases and 0 bases respectively, with 5 bases between them. From germline, CDR1 is MDHEN and CDR2 SYDVKM. The CDR3 loop is CASGVSYEQYF. Here the CDR3 DNA reads TGTGCCAGCGGCGTCTCCTACGAGCAGTACTTC.

The V and J genes are TRBV20-1 and TRBJ2-1; D remains unclear. The germline gives CDR1 DFQATT, CDR2 SNEGSKA (reference sequence). V lost 6 bases and J 5 bases, leaving 5 bases between the germline ends. This CDR3 is built from 10 residues. Written as DNA, the CDR3 is TGCAGTGCAGCAGACAATGAGCAGTTCTTC. Encoded protein: CSAADNEQFF.

The V and J genes are TRBV7-2 and TRBJ2-1; weak D call: TRBD2 (6 bases). The CDR3 has 13 residues. Per the germline V gene, CDR1 is SGHTA and CDR2 is FQGNSA. Trimming stripped 1 base from V and 9 bases from J, with 10 bases between. CDR3 amino acids: CASSLELGGEQFF. CDR3 DNA: TGTGCCAGCAGCTTAGAATTGGGAGGTGAGCAGTTCTTC.

V usage is TRBV6-5 and J usage is TRBJ2-5; 10 bases align to TRBD2. The V gene's germline CDR1 is MNHEY and CDR2 SVGAGI. Trimming at V came to 2 bases and at J to 7 bases, leaving 7 bases not matched to a gene. CDR3 length: 15 amino acids. The CDR3 protein is CASSYRLAGTGTQYF. The CDR3 nucleotides are TGTGCCAGCAGTTACCGACTAGCGGGCACAGGGACCCAGTACTTC.

This chain uses TRBV28 with TRBJ1-4, with TRBD1 matching 7 bases. Germline lookup yields CDR1 MDHEN and CDR2 SYDVKM. The trim removed 0 bases at V and 7 bases at J, leaving 2 bases unmatched. There are 14 residues in the CDR3. CDR3 nucleotides: TGTGCCAGCAGTTTATGGGACAGGTCTGAAAAACTGTTTTTT. Translation: CASSLWDRSEKLFF.

This chain connects TRBV30 to TRBJ2-3, with TRBD1 matching over 10 bases. The length of the CDR3 is 15 residues. From germline, CDR1 is GTSNPN and CDR2 SVGIG (reference sequence). V gave up 5 bases and J gave up 2 bases; unmatched junction bases: 7. The CDR3 DNA follows: TGTGCCTGGGGGACAGGGGTTAGCAACACAGATACGCAGTATTTT. This gives the protein CAWGTGVSNTDTQYF. The full variable domain, in which reference TRBV30 and TRBJ2-3 provide the parts outside the CDR3, is SQTIHQWPATLVQPVGSPLSLECTVEGTSNPNLYWYRQAAGRGLQLLFYSVGIGQISSEVPQNLSASRPQDRQFILSSKKLLLSDSGFYLCAWGTGVSNTDTQYFGPGTRLTVL.

The CDR3: CASSWGLRTQPQHF. The CDR3 DNA reads as TGTGCCAGCAGTTGGGGCTTAAGGACTCAGCCCCAGCATTTT. The chain combines TRBV28 with TRBJ1-5; D is perhaps TRBD1 (5 bases). The CDR3 is made up of 14 amino acids. Deletions cut 4 bases from V and 6 bases from J, with 13 bases between. Per the germline V gene, CDR1 is MDHEN and CDR2 is SYDVKM.

The chain's CDR3 is CASRKTGLNEKLFF. The CDR3 nucleotides read TGTGCCAGCAGGAAGACGGGCCTTAATGAAAAACTGTTTTTT. This chain uses TRBV7-8 with TRBJ1-4, with D unclear. The CDR3 is 14 residues long. Germline values: CDR1 SGHVS, CDR2 FQNEAQ. V was pared by 6 bases and J by 4 bases, with 12 bases between.

The V gene is TRBV19, the J gene TRBJ1-2; D is unresolved. CDR1 is LNHDA, CDR2 SQIVND, per germline (reference sequence). V was shortened by 3 bases and J by 6 bases, with 26 bases between the two germline ends. The CDR3 consists of 18 residues. The CDR3, as DNA: TGTGCCAGTAGTATTTTCCCCCTTGCATGGCAGGAGGCGGATGGCTACACCTTC. It specifies CASSIFPLAWQEADGYTF. The whole variable domain, filled in from reference TRBV19 and TRBJ1-2, reads DGGITQSPKYLFRKEGQNVTLSCEQNLNHDAMYWYRQDPGQGLRLIYYSQIVNDFQKGDIAEGYSVSREKKESFPLTVTSAQKNPTAFYLCASSIFPLAWQEADGYTFGSGTRLTVV.

The rearrangement links TRBV29-1 to TRBJ1-1; D is uncertain. CDR1 is SQVTM, CDR2 ANQGSEA, per germline. CDR3 size: 15 residues. With 6 bases removed from V and 5 bases from J, the gap between germline ends came to 22 bases. The CDR3 region is CSVENPKKGGTEAFF. In DNA form, the CDR3 reads TGCAGCGTAGAAAACCCTAAGAAAGGCGGGACTGAAGCTTTCTTT.

This sequence joins TRBV6-1 and TRBJ2-2, with 7 bases aligning to TRBD1. The CDR3 extends over 15 amino acids. The ends lost 5 bases at V and 1 base at J; junction bases unmatched: 4. From germline, CDR1 is MNHNS and CDR2 SASEGT. The CDR3 region is CASSSGGWNTGELFF. The DNA for the CDR3 is TGTGCCAGCAGTTCAGGGGGATGGAACACCGGGGAGCTGTTTTTT.

The chain's CDR3 is CASSFSQASYEQYF. Here the CDR3 DNA reads TGTGCCAGCAGCTTTAGTCAGGCTTCCTACGAGCAGTACTTC. The chain has TRBV7-9 and TRBJ2-7; no firm D call. Germline CDR1 and CDR2: SEHNR and FQNEAQ (reference sequence). V dropped 3 bases and J dropped 1 base, with 10 bases sitting between them. This CDR3 contains 14 residues. The entire variable domain, with the rest obtained from reference TRBV7-9 and TRBJ2-7, is as follows: DTGVSQNPRHKITKRGQNVTFRCDPISEHNRLYWYRQTLGQGPEFLTYFQNEAQLEKSRLLSDRFSAERPKGSFSTLEIQRTEQGDSAMYLCASSFSQASYEQYFGPGTRLTVT.

The V call is TRBV5-1, the J call TRBJ2-3; 7 bases fit TRBD2. Per germline, CDR1 SGHRS and CDR2 YFSETQ. This CDR3 region has 15 residues. V shed 0 bases, J shed 1 base, and the junction held 2 bases outside the gene matches. The CDR3 DNA is TGCGCCAGCAGCTTGGCCCGGGGGGGCACAGATACGCAGTATTTT. It codes for CASSLARGGTDTQYF. The full variable domain, with the rest looked up from reference TRBV5-1 and TRBJ2-3, is KAGVTQTPRYLIKTRGQQVTLSCSPISGHRSVSWYQQTPGQGLQFLFEYFSETQRNKGNFPGRFSGRQFSNSRSEMNVSTLELGDSALYLCASSLARGGTDTQYFGPGTRLTVL.

V is TRBV7-9 and J is TRBJ1-2, with 7 bases aligning to TRBD1. Per the germline V gene, CDR1 is SEHNR and CDR2 is FQNEAQ (reference sequence). The trim removed 6 bases at V and 1 base at J, leaving 8 bases unmatched. The CDR3 sequence is 15 residues long. The DNA for the CDR3 is TGTGCCAGCAGGTACTCCGGGACAGATAACTATGGCTACACCTTC. Translating gives CASRYSGTDNYGYTF.

The rearrangement uses TRBV30 and TRBJ1-2; D is uncertain. The germline gives CDR1 GTSNPN, CDR2 SVGIG (reference sequence). Between the trimmed V and J ends, which lost 1 base and 4 bases, there was a span of 10 bases. The CDR3 runs to 13 residues. CDR3 sequence (DNA): TGTGCCTGGAGTGGTACGGCTTTCTATGGCTACACCTTC. Amino acid sequence: CAWSGTAFYGYTF.

This clone was seen a few times. This sequence joins TRBV16 and TRBJ1-1, with D unclear. V lost 4 bases and J lost 4, with 16 bases in between. Germline assignment: CDR1 KGHSY and CDR2 FQNENV. The CDR3 is 15 amino acids. For the CDR3, the DNA is TGTGCCAGCAGCCCCCAGGTAGGGCGCGGCACTGAAGCTTTCTTT. Protein product: CASSPQVGRGTEAFF.

The chain carries TRBV11-2 and TRBJ2-7, with 8 bases aligning to TRBD1. Germline V CDR1 and CDR2: SGHAT, FQNNGV. The CDR3 contains 17 residues. The junction had 13 bases not matched to a gene; V was cut back by 4 bases and J by 2 bases. CDR3 region: CASSSHQGAGETYEQYF. The CDR3 DNA reads TGTGCCAGCAGCTCTCACCAGGGGGCTGGTGAAACCTACGAGCAGTACTTC.